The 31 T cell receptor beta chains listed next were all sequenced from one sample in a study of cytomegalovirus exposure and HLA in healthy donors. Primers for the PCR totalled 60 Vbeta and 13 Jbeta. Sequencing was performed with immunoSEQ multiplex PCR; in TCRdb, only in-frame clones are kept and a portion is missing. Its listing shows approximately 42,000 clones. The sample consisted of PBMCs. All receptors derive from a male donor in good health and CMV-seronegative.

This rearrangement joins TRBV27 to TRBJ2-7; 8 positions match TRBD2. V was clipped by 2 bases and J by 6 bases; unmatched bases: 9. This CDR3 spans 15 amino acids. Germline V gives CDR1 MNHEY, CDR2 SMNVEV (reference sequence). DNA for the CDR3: TGTGCCAGCAGTTTACTAGCGGGCCCTGCCCTCGAGCAGTACTTC. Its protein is CASSLLAGPALEQYF.

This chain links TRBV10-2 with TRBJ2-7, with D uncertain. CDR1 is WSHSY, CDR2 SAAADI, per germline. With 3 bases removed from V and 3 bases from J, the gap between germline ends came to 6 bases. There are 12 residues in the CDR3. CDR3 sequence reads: CASSEAHYEQYF. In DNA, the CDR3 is TGCGCCAGCAGTGAAGCTCACTACGAGCAGTACTTC.

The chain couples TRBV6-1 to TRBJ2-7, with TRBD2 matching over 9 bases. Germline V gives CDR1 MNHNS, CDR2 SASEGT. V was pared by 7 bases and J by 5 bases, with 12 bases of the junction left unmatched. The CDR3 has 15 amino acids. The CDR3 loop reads CASTVVPSGVDEQYF. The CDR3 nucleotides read TGTGCCAGCACCGTTGTCCCTAGCGGGGTCGACGAGCAGTACTTC.

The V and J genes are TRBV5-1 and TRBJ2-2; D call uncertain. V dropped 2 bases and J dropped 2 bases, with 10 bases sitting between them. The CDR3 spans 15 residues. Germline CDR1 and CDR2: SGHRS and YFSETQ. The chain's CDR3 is CASSFQNPNTGELFF. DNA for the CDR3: TGCGCCAGCAGCTTCCAGAATCCAAACACCGGGGAGCTGTTTTTT.

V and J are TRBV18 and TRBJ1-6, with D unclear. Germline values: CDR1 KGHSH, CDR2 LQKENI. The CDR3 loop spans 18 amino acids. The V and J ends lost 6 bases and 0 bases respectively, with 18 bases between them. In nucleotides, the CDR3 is TGTGCCAGCTCGCCGTCGGCTAGCGGGAGCTCCTATAATTCACCCCTCCACTTT. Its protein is CASSPSASGSSYNSPLHF.

The CDR3 reads CASSLTGEMGRNEKLFF. DNA for the CDR3: TGCGCCAGCAGCTTGACAGGGGAAATGGGGAGAAACGAAAAACTGTTTTTT. The chain couples TRBV5-1 to TRBJ1-4; 7 bases map to TRBD1. This CDR3 region has 17 residues. Germline CDR1 is SGHRS and CDR2 is YFSETQ. With 1 base clipped from V and 8 bases from J, the junction kept 14 bases outside the gene matches.

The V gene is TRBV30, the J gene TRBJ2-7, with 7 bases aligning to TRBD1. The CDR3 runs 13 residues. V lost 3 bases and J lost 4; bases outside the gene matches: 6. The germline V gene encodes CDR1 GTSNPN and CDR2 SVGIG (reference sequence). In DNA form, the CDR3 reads TGTGCCTGGAGCGCCGGGACAGAGTACGAGCAGTACTTC. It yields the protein CAWSAGTEYEQYF.

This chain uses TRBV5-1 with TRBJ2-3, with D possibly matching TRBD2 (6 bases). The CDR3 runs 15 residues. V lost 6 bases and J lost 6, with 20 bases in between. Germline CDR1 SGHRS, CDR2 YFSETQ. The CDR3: CASTQKGLLSDTQYF. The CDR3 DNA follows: TGCGCCAGCACCCAGAAAGGACTACTTTCGGATACGCAGTATTTT. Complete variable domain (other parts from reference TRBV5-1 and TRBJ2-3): KAGVTQTPRYLIKTRGQQVTLSCSPISGHRSVSWYQQTPGQGLQFLFEYFSETQRNKGNFPGRFSGRQFSNSRSEMNVSTLELGDSALYLCASTQKGLLSDTQYFGPGTRLTVL.

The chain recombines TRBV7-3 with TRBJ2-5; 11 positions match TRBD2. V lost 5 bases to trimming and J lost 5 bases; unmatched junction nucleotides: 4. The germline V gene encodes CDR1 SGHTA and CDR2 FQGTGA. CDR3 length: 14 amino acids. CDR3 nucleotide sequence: TGTGCCAGCAGCAGTAGCGGGAGGGGTGAGACCCAGTACTTC. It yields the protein CASSSSGRGETQYF.

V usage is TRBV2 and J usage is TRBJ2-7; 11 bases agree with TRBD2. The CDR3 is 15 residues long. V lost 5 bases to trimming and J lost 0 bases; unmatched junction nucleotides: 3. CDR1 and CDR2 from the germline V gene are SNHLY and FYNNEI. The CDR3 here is CASSPLAGGSYEQYF. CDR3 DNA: TGTGCCAGCAGTCCTCTAGCGGGAGGCTCCTACGAGCAGTACTTC.

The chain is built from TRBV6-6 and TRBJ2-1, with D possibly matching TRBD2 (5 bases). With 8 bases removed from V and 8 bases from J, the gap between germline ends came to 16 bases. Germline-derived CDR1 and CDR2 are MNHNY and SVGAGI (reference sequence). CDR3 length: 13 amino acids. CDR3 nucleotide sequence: TGTGCCAGCGCCAAGGAGGCTTTCGATGAGCAGTTCTTC. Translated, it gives CASAKEAFDEQFF.

CDR3 in amino acids: CASSITAGYEKLFF. CDR3 nucleotides: TGTGCCAGTAGTATAACAGCAGGGTACGAAAAACTGTTTTTT. The chain combines TRBV19 with TRBJ1-4; possibly TRBD1 for D (5 bases). CDR3 length: 14 amino acids. Germline assignment: CDR1 LNHDA and CDR2 SQIVND (reference sequence). The V gene lost 2 bases and the J gene lost 8 bases, with 12 bases spanning the gap.

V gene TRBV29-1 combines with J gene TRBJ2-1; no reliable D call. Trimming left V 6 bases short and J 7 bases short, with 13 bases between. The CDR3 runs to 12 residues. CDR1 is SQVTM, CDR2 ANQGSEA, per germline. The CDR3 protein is CSVGRQGNEQFF. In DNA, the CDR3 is TGCAGCGTAGGAAGACAAGGAAATGAGCAGTTCTTC.

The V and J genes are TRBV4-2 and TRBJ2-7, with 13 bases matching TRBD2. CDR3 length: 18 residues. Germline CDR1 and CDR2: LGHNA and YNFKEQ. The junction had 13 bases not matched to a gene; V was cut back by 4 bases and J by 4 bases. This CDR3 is CASSPAKGLAGLTYEQYF. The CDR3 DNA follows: TGTGCCAGCAGCCCAGCCAAGGGACTAGCGGGACTAACTTACGAGCAGTACTTC.

In DNA form, the CDR3 reads TGTGCCAGCAGTTATGTACGGGGAAGGGCTGAAGCTTTCTTT. As protein: CASSYVRGRAEAFF. This chain connects TRBV5-8 to TRBJ1-1; D not resolved. Germline CDR1 is SGHTS and CDR2 is YDEGEE. Trimming took 5 bases from V and 6 from J, leaving 17 bases between them. The CDR3 runs to 14 residues.

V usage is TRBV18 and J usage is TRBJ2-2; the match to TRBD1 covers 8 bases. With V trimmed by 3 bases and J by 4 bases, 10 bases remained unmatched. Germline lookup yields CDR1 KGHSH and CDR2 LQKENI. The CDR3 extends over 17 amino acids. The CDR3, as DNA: TGTGCCAGCTCACCCGACCGTGACAGGGGAGGCACCGGGGAGCTGTTTTTT. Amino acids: CASSPDRDRGGTGELFF.

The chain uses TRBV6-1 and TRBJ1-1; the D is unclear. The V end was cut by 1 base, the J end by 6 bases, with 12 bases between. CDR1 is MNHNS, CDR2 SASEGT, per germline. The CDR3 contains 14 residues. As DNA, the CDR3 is TGTGCCAGCAGTGAAGGGTTGGGAGTGGCTGAAGCTTTCTTT. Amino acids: CASSEGLGVAEAFF.

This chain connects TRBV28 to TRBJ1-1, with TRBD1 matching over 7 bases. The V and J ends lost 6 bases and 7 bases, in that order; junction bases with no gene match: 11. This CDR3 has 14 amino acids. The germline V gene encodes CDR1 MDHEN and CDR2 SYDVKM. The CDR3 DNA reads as TGTGCCAGCAGAGCACAGGGGCAGATCTTTGAAGCTTTCTTT. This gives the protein CASRAQGQIFEAFF.

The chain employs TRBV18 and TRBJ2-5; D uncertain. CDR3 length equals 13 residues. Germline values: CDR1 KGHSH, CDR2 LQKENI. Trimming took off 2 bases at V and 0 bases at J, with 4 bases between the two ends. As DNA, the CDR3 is TGTGCCAGCTCACCAGTCTACCAAGAGACCCAGTACTTC. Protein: CASSPVYQETQYF.

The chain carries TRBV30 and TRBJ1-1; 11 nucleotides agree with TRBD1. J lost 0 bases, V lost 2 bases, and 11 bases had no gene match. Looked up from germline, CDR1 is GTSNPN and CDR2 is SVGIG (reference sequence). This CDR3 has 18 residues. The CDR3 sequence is CAWSLRTGGMRVNTEAFF. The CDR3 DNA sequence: TGTGCCTGGAGTCTTAGGACAGGGGGCATGAGGGTGAACACTGAAGCTTTCTTT.

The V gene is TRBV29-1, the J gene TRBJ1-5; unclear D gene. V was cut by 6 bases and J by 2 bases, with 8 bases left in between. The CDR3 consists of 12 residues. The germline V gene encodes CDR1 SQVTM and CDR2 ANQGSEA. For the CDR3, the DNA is TGCAGCGTCAGGCAGGGCAATCAGCCCCAGCATTTT. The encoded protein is CSVRQGNQPQHF.

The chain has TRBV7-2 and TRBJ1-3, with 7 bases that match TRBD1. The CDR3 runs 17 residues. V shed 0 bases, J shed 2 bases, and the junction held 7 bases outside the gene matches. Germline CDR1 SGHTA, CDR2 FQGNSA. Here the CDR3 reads CASSLAPTGQAGNTIYF. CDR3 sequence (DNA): TGTGCCAGCAGCTTAGCGCCGACAGGGCAAGCTGGAAACACCATATATTTT.

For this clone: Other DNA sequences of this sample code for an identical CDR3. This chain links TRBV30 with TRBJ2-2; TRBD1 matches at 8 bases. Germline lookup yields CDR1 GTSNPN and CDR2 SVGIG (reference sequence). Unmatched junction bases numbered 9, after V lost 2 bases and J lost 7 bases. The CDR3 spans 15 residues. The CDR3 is CAWSTFGQGNGELFF. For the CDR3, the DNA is TGTGCCTGGAGTACATTCGGACAGGGCAACGGGGAGCTGTTTTTT.

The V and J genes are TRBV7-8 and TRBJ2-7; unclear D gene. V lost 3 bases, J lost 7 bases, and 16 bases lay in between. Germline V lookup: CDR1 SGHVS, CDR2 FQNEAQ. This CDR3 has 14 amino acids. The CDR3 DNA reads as TGTGCCAGCAGCTTTCAGGCGCATCTATTGGAGCAGTACTTC. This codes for CASSFQAHLLEQYF.

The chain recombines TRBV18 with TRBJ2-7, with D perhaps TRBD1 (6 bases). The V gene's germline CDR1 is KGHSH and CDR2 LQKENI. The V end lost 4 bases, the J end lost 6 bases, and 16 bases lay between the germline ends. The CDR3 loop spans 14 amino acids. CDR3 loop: CASSQNAQGSEQYF. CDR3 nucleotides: TGTGCCAGCTCACAGAACGCACAGGGATCCGAGCAGTACTTC.

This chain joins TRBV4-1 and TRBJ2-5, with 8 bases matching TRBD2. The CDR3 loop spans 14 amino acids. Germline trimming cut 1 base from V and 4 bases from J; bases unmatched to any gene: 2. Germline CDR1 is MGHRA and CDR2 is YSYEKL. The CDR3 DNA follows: TGCGCCAGCAGCCAAGTGGCGGGAGGAGAGACCCAGTACTTC. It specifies CASSQVAGGETQYF.

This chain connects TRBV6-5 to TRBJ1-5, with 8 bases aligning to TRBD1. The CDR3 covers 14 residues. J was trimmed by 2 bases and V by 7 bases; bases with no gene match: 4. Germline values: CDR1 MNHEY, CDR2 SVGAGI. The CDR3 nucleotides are TGTGCCAGCACCTCGGGACAGGGCAATCAGCCCCAGCATTTT. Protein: CASTSGQGNQPQHF.

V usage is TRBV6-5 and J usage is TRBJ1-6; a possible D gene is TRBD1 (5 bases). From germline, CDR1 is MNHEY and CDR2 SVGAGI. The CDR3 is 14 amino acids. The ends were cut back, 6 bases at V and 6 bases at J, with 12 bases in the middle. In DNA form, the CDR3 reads TGTGCCAGCAGACTGGGGGGGAGTAATTCACCCCTCCACTTT. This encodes CASRLGGSNSPLHF.

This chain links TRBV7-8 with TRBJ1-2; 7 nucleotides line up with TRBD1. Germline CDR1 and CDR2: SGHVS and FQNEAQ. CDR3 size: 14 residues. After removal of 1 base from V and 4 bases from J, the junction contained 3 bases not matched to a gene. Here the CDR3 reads CASSLGRQGYGYTF. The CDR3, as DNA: TGTGCCAGCAGCTTAGGAAGACAGGGCTATGGCTACACCTTC.

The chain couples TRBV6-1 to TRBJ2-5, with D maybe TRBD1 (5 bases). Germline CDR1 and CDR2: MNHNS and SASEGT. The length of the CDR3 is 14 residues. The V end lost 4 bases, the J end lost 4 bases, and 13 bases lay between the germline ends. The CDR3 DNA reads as TGTGCCAGCAGTGGCTTGGGCAGGGTAGAGACCCAGTACTTC. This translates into CASSGLGRVETQYF.

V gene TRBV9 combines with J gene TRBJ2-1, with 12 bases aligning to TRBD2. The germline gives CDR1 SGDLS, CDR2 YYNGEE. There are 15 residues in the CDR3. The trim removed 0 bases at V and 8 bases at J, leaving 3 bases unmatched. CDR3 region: CASSVGLAGADEQFF. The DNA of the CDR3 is TGTGCCAGCAGCGTAGGACTAGCGGGAGCCGATGAGCAGTTCTTC.